This TCR beta chain derives from a study of blood T cell repertoires in COVID-19. As for the study in general: COVID-19 samples collected from the United States, Italy and Spain covered acute and convalescent phases.

Only in-frame clones appear in the TCRdb table, and some are missing; sequencing was by immunoSEQ multiplex PCR. The table shows 60,000 to 75,000 clones, with about 86% occurring only once. Germline V gene data show CDR1 as SQVTM and CDR2 as ANQGSEA. V trimming: 5 bases; J trimming: 2 bases; junction bases outside the gene matches: 4. The CDR3 is 13 residues long. V gene TRBV29-1 combines with J gene TRBJ2-7, with TRBD1 matching over 9 bases. The source of this sequence is an elderly woman with active COVID-19. The sequencing input was peripheral blood. The CDR3 DNA is TGCAGCGTTACCGGGACAGGGACCTACGAGCAGTACTTC. It yields the protein CSVTGTGTYEQYF.